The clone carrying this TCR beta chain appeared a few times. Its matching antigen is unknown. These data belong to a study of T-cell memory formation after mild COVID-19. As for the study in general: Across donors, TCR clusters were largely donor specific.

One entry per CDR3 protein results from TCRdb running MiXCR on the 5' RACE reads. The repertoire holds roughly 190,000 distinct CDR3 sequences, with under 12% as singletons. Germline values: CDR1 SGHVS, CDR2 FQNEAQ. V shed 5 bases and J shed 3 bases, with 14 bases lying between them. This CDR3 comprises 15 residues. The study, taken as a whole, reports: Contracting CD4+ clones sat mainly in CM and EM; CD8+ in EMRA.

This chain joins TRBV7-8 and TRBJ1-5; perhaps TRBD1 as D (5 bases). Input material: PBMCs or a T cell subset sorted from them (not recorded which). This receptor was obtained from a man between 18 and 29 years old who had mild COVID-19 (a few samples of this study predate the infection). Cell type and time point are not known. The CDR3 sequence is CASSRRDGNNQPQHF. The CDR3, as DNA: TGTGCCAGCAGCCGCAGGGATGGGAACAATCAGCCCCAGCATTTT.